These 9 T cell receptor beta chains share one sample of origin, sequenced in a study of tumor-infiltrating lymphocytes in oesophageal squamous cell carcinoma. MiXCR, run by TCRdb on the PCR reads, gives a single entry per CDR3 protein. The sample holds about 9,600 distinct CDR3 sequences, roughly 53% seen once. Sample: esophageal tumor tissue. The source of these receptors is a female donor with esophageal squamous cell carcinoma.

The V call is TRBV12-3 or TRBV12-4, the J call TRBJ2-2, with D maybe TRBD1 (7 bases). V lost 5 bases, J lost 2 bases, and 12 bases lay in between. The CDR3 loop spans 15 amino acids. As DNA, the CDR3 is TGTGCCAGCAGTGACAGGGCGGGAAACACCGGGGAGCTGTTTTTT. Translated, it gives CASSDRAGNTGELFF.

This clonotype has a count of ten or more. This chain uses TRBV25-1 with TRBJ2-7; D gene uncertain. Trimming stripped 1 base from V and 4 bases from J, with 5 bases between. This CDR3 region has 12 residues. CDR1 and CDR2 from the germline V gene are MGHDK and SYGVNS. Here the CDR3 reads CASSEWGYEQYF. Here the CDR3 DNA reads TGTGCCAGCAGTGAATGGGGTTACGAGCAGTACTTC.

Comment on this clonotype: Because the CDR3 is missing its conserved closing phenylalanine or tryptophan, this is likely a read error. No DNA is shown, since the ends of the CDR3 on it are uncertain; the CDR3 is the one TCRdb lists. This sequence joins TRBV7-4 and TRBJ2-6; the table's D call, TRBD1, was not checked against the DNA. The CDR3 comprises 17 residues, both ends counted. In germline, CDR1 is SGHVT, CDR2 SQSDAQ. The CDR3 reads CASSLGYGRNYEQFFGA.

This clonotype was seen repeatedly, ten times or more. The CDR3 protein is CASSEDRQNTEAFF. Written as DNA, the CDR3 is TGTGCCAGCAGCGAAGACAGGCAGAACACTGAAGCTTTCTTT. V gene TRBV5-6 combines with J gene TRBJ1-1; D is possibly TRBD1 (6 bases). Trimming shortened V by 4 bases and J by 1 base, and 11 bases separated the two germline ends. Germline assignment: CDR1 SGHDT and CDR2 YYEEEE. The CDR3 runs to 14 residues.

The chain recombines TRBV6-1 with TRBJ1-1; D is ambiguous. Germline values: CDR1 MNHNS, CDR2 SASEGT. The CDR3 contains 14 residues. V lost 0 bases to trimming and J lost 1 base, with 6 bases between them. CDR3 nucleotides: TGTGCCAGCAGTGAAGCGGGAACGAACACTGAAGCTTTCTTT. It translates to CASSEAGTNTEAFF.

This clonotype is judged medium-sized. CDR3 residues: CASSLVQGYEQYF. The CDR3, as DNA: TGTGCCAGCAGCTTAGTTCAGGGTTACGAGCAGTACTTC. This chain links TRBV11-2 with TRBJ2-7, with D possibly being TRBD1 (5 bases). CDR3 size: 13 residues. The V end was cut by 1 base, the J end by 4 bases, with 8 bases between. In germline, CDR1 is SGHAT, CDR2 FQNNGV.

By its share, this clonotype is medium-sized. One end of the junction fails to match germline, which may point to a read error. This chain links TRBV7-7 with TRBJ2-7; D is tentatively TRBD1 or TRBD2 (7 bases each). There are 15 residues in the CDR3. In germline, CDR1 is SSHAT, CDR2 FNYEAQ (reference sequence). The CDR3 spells CASSPLGQGGSEQYF. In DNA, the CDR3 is TGTGCTAGCAGCCCCCTGGGGCAGGGGGGGAGCGAGCAGTACTTC.

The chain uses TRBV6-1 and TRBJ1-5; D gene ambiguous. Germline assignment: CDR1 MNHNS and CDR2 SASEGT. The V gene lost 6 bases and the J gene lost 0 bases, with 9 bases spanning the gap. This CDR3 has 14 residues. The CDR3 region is CASRAEYSNQPQHF. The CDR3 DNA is TGTGCCAGCAGAGCAGAGTATAGCAATCAGCCCCAGCATTTT.

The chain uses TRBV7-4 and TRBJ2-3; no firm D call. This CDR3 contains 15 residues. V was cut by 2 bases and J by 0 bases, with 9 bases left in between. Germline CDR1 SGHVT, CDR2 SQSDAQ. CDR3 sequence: CASSLLSQSTDTQYF. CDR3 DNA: TGTGCCAGCAGCTTACTTTCCCAGAGCACAGATACGCAGTATTTT. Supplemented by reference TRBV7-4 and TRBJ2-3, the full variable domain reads GAGVSQSPRYKVAKRGRDVALRCDSISGHVTLYWYRQTLGQGSEVLTYSQSDAQRDKSGRPSGRFSAERPERSVSTLKIQRTEQGDSAVYLCASSLLSQSTDTQYFGPGTRLTVL.